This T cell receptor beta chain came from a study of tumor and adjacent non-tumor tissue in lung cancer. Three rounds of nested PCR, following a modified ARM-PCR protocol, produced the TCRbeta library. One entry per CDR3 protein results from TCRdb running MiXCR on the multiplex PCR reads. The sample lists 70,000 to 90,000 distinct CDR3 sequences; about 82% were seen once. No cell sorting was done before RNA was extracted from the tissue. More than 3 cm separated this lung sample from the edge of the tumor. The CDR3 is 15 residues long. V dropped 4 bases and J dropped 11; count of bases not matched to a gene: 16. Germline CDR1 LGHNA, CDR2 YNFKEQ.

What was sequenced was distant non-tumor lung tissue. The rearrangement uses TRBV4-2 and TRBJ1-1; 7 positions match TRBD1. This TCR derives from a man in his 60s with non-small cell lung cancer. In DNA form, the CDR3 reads TGTGCCAGCAGCCCGAGTTCCGACAGGGACGTAGAGGCTTTCTTT. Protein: CASSPSSDRDVEAFF.